The 27 T cell receptor beta chains reported below all come from one sample, sequenced in a study of spatial heterogeneity in lung cancer. TCRdb analysed the 5' RACE reads with MiXCR anew, one entry per CDR3 protein. In the table there are about 19,000 distinct CDR3 sequences, about 9.6% of which are singletons. Time point described: sample taken at primary tumor resection. Antigen specificity for these receptors is unknown. General study results and limits: Mutation tallies in tumors tracked expanded intratumoral alpha and beta TCR counts.

The input for sequencing was lung tumor tissue, taken at surgery. The receptor source for this set is a female donor with early-stage non-small cell lung cancer.

In this sample, this clonotype turned up many times. With the library built for alpha chains, this beta chain is off target and its frequency is not meaningful. V is TRBV18 and J is TRBJ1-1, with 7 bases fitting TRBD1. CDR3 length: 16 amino acids. V was pared by 1 base and J by 3 bases, with 8 bases of the junction left unmatched. CDR1 KGHSH and CDR2 LQKENI come from the germline V gene. The CDR3 nucleotides are TGTGCCAGCTCACCACAGGGACAGAACTGGGACACTGAAGCTTTCTTT. It specifies CASSPQGQNWDTEAFF.

This clonotype was seen only a few times. As an off-target read in a library built for alpha chains, this beta chain has a frequency of little significance. The rearrangement uses TRBV2 and TRBJ1-2, with no clear D. Germline V lookup: CDR1 SNHLY, CDR2 FYNNEI. This CDR3 contains 13 residues. Trimming removed 2 bases at V and 5 bases at J, with 9 bases between. CDR3 DNA sequence: TGTGCCAGCAGTGAAAGGAGGGTGTATGGCTACACCTTC. Translation: CASSERRVYGYTF.

The sample holds a few counts of this clonotype. The library was prepared for alpha chains; this beta chain is a stray read, so its frequency means little. The chain links TRBV20-1 to TRBJ1-2; D uncertain. The CDR3 contains 13 residues. Looked up from germline, CDR1 is DFQATT and CDR2 is SNEGSKA (reference sequence). Trimming stripped 5 bases from V and 5 bases from J, with 15 bases between. The CDR3 nucleotides are TGCAGTGCTCGGACTGCCGAGGGATATGGCTACACCTTC. Amino acid sequence: CSARTAEGYGYTF.

This clonotype ranks as medium-sized. This beta chain is a stray sequence in a library constructed for alpha chains; its clone size is not meaningful. The J gene is TRBJ2-7, the V gene TRBV7-6, with a tentative D call TRBD1 (5 bases). The germline V gene has CDR1 SGHVS and CDR2 FNYEAQ. The ends were cut back, 5 bases at V and 3 bases at J, with 11 bases in the middle. The CDR3 is 13 residues long. The CDR3 sequence is CASSLFTGYEQYF. The CDR3 coding sequence is TGTGCCAGCAGCCTGTTCACAGGCTACGAGCAGTACTTC.

To note about this clonotype: The library was designed around alpha chains, so this beta chain is a stray read whose abundance carries little weight. This sequence joins TRBV5-6 and TRBJ1-3; 7 bases line up with TRBD1. The V and J ends lost 3 bases and 2 bases, in that order; junction bases with no gene match: 2. The CDR3 runs 14 residues. Germline-derived CDR1 and CDR2 are SGHDT and YYEEEE. CDR3 region: CASSSTGAGNTIYF. CDR3 in DNA: TGTGCCAGCAGCTCAACAGGGGCTGGAAACACCATATATTTT.

On this clonotype: The library was built for alpha chains, so this beta chain is an off-target read and its size means little. The chain recombines TRBV18 with TRBJ2-7; D is uncertain. Trimming took 3 bases from V and 6 from J, leaving 9 bases between them. Germline CDR1 is KGHSH and CDR2 is LQKENI. The CDR3 is made up of 12 amino acids. For the CDR3, the DNA is TGTGCCAGCTCACCTGCCACCTTCGAGCAGTACTTC. It codes for CASSPATFEQYF.

As concerns this clonotype: This beta chain turned up in a library designed for alpha chains; as an off-target read, its abundance says little. V and J are TRBV5-4 and TRBJ2-2; TRBD1 is a possible D gene (6 bases). The V end was cut by 6 bases, the J end by 0 bases, with 15 bases between. CDR3 length: 16 residues. Germline assignment: CDR1 SGHNT and CDR2 YYREEE (reference sequence). The CDR3 spells CASTPGHRTNTGELFF. The CDR3 DNA reads TGTGCCAGCACCCCGGGACACCGAACGAACACCGGGGAGCTGTTTTTT.

This clonotype is medium-sized by share. This beta chain slipped into a library made for alpha chains as a stray read, so its size is not meaningful. The chain links TRBV4-1 to TRBJ2-7, with TRBD2 matching 12 bases. Trimming at V came to 1 base and at J to 2 bases, leaving 0 bases not matched to a gene. CDR3 length: 15 amino acids. The germline V gene encodes CDR1 MGHRA and CDR2 YSYEKL. CDR3 nucleotide sequence: TGCGCCAGCAGCCAAGGACTAGCGGGGGCCTACGAGCAGTACTTC. Its protein is CASSQGLAGAYEQYF.

As regards this clonotype: The library was prepared for alpha chains; this beta chain is a stray read, so its frequency means little. The chain recombines TRBV10-3 with TRBJ2-2, with a possible D match to TRBD1 (5 bases). The germline V gene encodes CDR1 ENHRY and CDR2 SYGVKD. Trimming shortened V by 3 bases and J by 0 bases, and 8 bases separated the two germline ends. CDR3 length: 15 amino acids. Written as DNA, the CDR3 is TGTGCCATCAGTGAAAGGGGAACGAACACCGGGGAGCTGTTTTTT. Amino acids: CAISERGTNTGELFF.

This clonotype has just a few counts. This beta chain is off target for a library built for alpha chains, so its abundance means little. The chain uses TRBV15 and TRBJ2-2, with 8 bases fitting TRBD1. CDR3 length: 14 residues. Germline V gene lookup returns CDR1 LNHNV and CDR2 YYDKDF (reference sequence). With V trimmed by 10 bases and J by 4 bases, 8 bases remained unmatched. Here the CDR3 DNA reads TGTGCCATTCGGGACAGGCCTTTCACCGGGGAGCTGTTTTTT. It specifies CAIRDRPFTGELFF.

The table lists this clonotype with a few counts. Because the library targeted alpha chains, this beta chain is an off-target read whose size means little. This chain uses TRBV6-5 with TRBJ1-6; the D gene is possibly TRBD1 (5 bases). Per the germline V gene, CDR1 is MNHEY and CDR2 is SVGAGI. This CDR3 comprises 15 residues. V lost 6 bases and J lost 7, with 16 bases in between. This CDR3 reads CASSRLGVWNSPLHF. CDR3 sequence (DNA): TGTGCCAGCAGCCGCCTGGGGGTGTGGAATTCACCCCTCCACTTT.

At least ten counts were recorded for this clonotype. Germline and junction disagree at one end, which may indicate a read error. The library was designed around alpha chains, so this beta chain is a stray read whose abundance carries little weight. The rearrangement uses TRBV18 and TRBJ1-2, with a possible D match to TRBD1 (6 bases). The CDR3 loop spans 13 amino acids. The germline V gene has CDR1 KGHSH and CDR2 LQKENI. The CDR3 region is CASSPTGNSGYTF. The CDR3 DNA reads as TGTGCCAGCTCACCTACAGGGAACTCTGGCTACACCTTC.

A note on this clonotype: A library prepared for alpha chains yielded this beta chain as an off-target read; its size is of little meaning. The V call is TRBV7-3, the J call TRBJ2-6; D possibly corresponds to TRBD2 (6 bases). The CDR3 has 17 residues. Trimming removed 5 bases from V and 4 bases from J, with 18 bases in between. In germline, CDR1 is SGHTA, CDR2 FQGTGA. The CDR3 bases are TGTGCCAGCAGCCCCTCGTCCGGGGGATCCGGGGCCAACGTCCTGACTTTC. It codes for CASSPSSGGSGANVLTF.

The table lists this clonotype with many counts. This beta chain is an unintended read in a library built for alpha chains; its size means little. The CDR3 spells CASSLNEGAGTGELFF. In nucleotides, the CDR3 is TGTGCCAGCAGCTTAAATGAGGGGGCTGGCACCGGGGAGCTGTTTTTT. The rearrangement links TRBV11-3 to TRBJ2-2, with TRBD1 identical over 7 bases. The V gene's germline CDR1 is SGHNT and CDR2 YENEEA. This CDR3 is built from 16 residues. After removal of 2 bases from V and 4 bases from J, the junction contained 7 bases not matched to a gene. Full variable domain (missing parts from reference TRBV11-3 and TRBJ2-2): EAGVVQSPRYKIIEKKQPVAFWCNPISGHNTLYWYLQNLGQGPELLIRYENEEAVDDSQLPKDRFSAERLKGVDSTLKIQPAELGDSAVYLCASSLNEGAGTGELFFGEGSRLTVL.

This clonotype has a handful of counts. A library prepared for alpha chains yielded this beta chain as an off-target read; its size is of little meaning. The rearrangement links TRBV12-3 or TRBV12-4 to TRBJ1-5; 7 positions match TRBD1. V lost 6 bases, J lost 3 bases, and 2 bases stayed unmatched. The CDR3 extends over 13 amino acids. The DNA of the CDR3 is TGTGCCAGCAGGGGACAGTACAATCAGCCCCAGCATTTT. Residues: CASRGQYNQPQHF.

Turning to this clonotype: This beta chain slipped into a library made for alpha chains as a stray read, so its size is not meaningful. The chain links TRBV18 to TRBJ2-7; D remains ambiguous. Germline CDR1 reads KGHSH; CDR2 reads LQKENI. The CDR3 runs to 12 residues. The V end was cut by 0 bases, the J end by 6 bases, with 6 bases between. CDR3 DNA: TGTGCCAGCTCACCACCGGGGTCCGAGCAGTACTTC. Its translation is CASSPPGSEQYF.

Many counts were recorded for this clonotype. Because this beta chain is a stray read in a library intended to capture alpha chains, its abundance should not be given much weight. The chain employs TRBV5-1 and TRBJ1-1; TRBD1 aligns across 9 bases. With 0 bases clipped from V and 1 base from J, the junction kept 7 bases outside the gene matches. The CDR3 has 17 residues. Germline CDR1 is SGHRS and CDR2 is YFSETQ. CDR3 sequence reads: CASSLGAGQGSNTEAFF. In nucleotides, the CDR3 is TGCGCCAGCAGCTTGGGAGCGGGACAGGGATCGAACACTGAAGCTTTCTTT.

Judged by abundance, this clonotype is medium-sized. In a library made to pick up alpha chains, this beta chain is a stray read with a size that means little. V usage is TRBV7-6 and J usage is TRBJ2-7; 11 bases match TRBD2. V lost 1 base, J lost 1 base, and 3 bases stayed unmatched. The CDR3 has 16 residues. Germline loops: CDR1 SGHVS, CDR2 FNYEAQ. The CDR3 DNA reads TGTGCCAGCAGCTTAGGAGCTAGCGGGGGGTCCTACGAGCAGTACTTC. This translates into CASSLGASGGSYEQYF.

This clonotype was recorded at least ten times. For a library built for alpha chains, this beta chain is a stray read; little rests on its size. The rearrangement joins TRBV29-1 to TRBJ1-2; D perhaps matches TRBD1 (5 bases). The CDR3 contains 13 residues. Germline CDR1 and CDR2: SQVTM and ANQGSEA. V lost 7 bases to trimming and J lost 4 bases, with 16 bases between them. The CDR3 coding sequence is TGCAGCGCTATAAGGGGTTTTGGCTATGGCTACACCTTC. It translates to CSAIRGFGYGYTF.

This clonotype was found many times. In a library made to pick up alpha chains, this beta chain is a stray read with a size that means little. V and J are TRBV4-2 and TRBJ1-3; D gene unclear. V was cut by 3 bases and J by 2 bases, with 11 bases left in between. This CDR3 contains 15 residues. Germline values: CDR1 LGHNA, CDR2 YNFKEQ. The CDR3 sequence: CASSHVREAGNTIYF. CDR3 nucleotide sequence: TGTGCCAGCAGCCACGTGCGAGAGGCTGGAAACACCATATATTTT.

This clonotype was observed a handful of times. Since the library was made to target alpha chains, this beta chain is a stray read and its abundance is not meaningful. V gene TRBV12-3 or TRBV12-4 combines with J gene TRBJ2-1, with 9 positions matching TRBD1. The CDR3 runs to 15 residues. The V segment lost 0 bases and the J segment 6 bases; nucleotides outside the gene matches: 3. As DNA, the CDR3 is TGTGCCAGCAGTTTAGCCGGGACAGGGACCAATGAGCAGTTCTTC. This encodes CASSLAGTGTNEQFF.

This clonotype appeared a few times. Found in a library prepared for alpha chains, this beta chain is an off-target read, and its abundance has little meaning. This sequence joins TRBV6-2 or TRBV6-3 and TRBJ1-2; D gene ambiguous. The CDR3 has 15 amino acids. The germline V gene encodes CDR1 MNHEY and CDR2 SVGEGT. Trimming took 5 bases from V and 0 from J, leaving 13 bases between them. The CDR3 DNA reads as TGTGCCAGCAGTGCCCCGAGGGCCTCTAACTATGGCTACACCTTC. Amino acid sequence: CASSAPRASNYGYTF.

Turning to this clonotype: For a library built for alpha chains, this beta chain is a stray read; little rests on its size. CDR3 region: CASSFTGTDYGYTF. As DNA, the CDR3 is TGTGCCAGCAGCTTTACCGGGACAGATTATGGCTACACCTTC. The chain joins TRBV6-5 to TRBJ1-2; 7 bases map to TRBD1. The CDR3 is 14 residues long. Trimming cost V 6 bases and J 5 bases; bases outside gene matches: 9. CDR1 and CDR2 from the germline V gene are MNHEY and SVGAGI.

This clonotype was recorded at least ten times. This beta chain slipped into a library made for alpha chains as a stray read, so its size is not meaningful. V is TRBV11-3 and J is TRBJ2-1; 7 positions agree with TRBD1. With 5 bases clipped from V and 8 bases from J, the junction kept 3 bases outside the gene matches. Germline assignment: CDR1 SGHNT and CDR2 YENEEA. This CDR3 contains 12 residues. The DNA for the CDR3 is TGTGCCAGCAGCGAGGGGGCTGATGAGCAGTTCTTC. It translates to CASSEGADEQFF. Full variable domain (missing parts from reference TRBV11-3 and TRBJ2-1): EAGVVQSPRYKIIEKKQPVAFWCNPISGHNTLYWYLQNLGQGPELLIRYENEEAVDDSQLPKDRFSAERLKGVDSTLKIQPAELGDSAVYLCASSEGADEQFFGPGTRLTVL.

This clonotype was seen a single time. Found in a library prepared for alpha chains, this beta chain is an off-target read, and its abundance has little meaning. The chain's CDR3 is CASSLRLGADTQYF. The CDR3 DNA reads as TGTGCCAGCAGTTTACGTCTTGGCGCAGATACGCAGTATTTT. The chain has TRBV6-2 or TRBV6-3 and TRBJ2-3, with D unclear. The CDR3 has 14 amino acids. Germline V gene data show CDR1 as MNHEY and CDR2 as SVGEGT. V dropped 4 bases and J dropped 4 bases, with 12 bases sitting between them.

This clonotype has just a few counts. For a library built for alpha chains, this beta chain is a stray read; little rests on its size. This rearrangement joins TRBV29-1 to TRBJ2-7; 10 positions match TRBD1. Germline CDR1 and CDR2: SQVTM and ANQGSEA. V was clipped by 1 base and J by 3 bases; unmatched bases: 0. The CDR3 extends over 13 amino acids. CDR3 in DNA: TGCAGCGTTGAAGGGACAGGGGGCTACGAGCAGTACTTC. Its protein product is CSVEGTGGYEQYF.

This clonotype appeared many times. In a library made to pick up alpha chains, this beta chain is a stray read with a size that means little. The gene calls are TRBV7-9 and TRBJ2-3; D is possibly TRBD2 (6 bases). The V and J ends lost 8 bases and 5 bases respectively, with 17 bases between them. The CDR3 runs 14 residues. Germline loops: CDR1 SEHNR, CDR2 FQNEAQ (reference sequence). As DNA, the CDR3 is TGTGCCAGCCCCCTCGGAGGGGTTGTAGATACGCAGTATTTT. It is translated as CASPLGGVVDTQYF.